These 28 T cell receptor beta chains came from one sample sequenced in a study of blood T cell repertoires in COVID-19. Sequenced by immunoSEQ multiplex PCR; TCRdb stores in-frame clones only, minus some. The repertoire holds around 140,000 clones, with under 90% as singletons. Sequencing was carried out using PBMCs or T cells enriched from blood (not recorded which). The receptors were sampled from a man in his forties or fifties with acute COVID-19.

The chain recombines TRBV6-5 with TRBJ1-2; no clear D gene. The V gene's germline CDR1 is MNHEY and CDR2 SVGAGI. The V gene lost 2 bases and the J gene lost 0 bases, with 7 bases spanning the gap. This CDR3 is built from 14 residues. The CDR3 loop reads CASSYAGTNYGYTF. For the CDR3, the DNA is TGTGCCAGCAGTTACGCGGGCACTAACTATGGCTACACCTTC.

The rearrangement uses TRBV2 and TRBJ1-3; tentative D call: TRBD1 (5 bases). The CDR3 length is 15 residues. V shed 1 base and J shed 4 bases, with 11 bases lying between them. Per germline, CDR1 SNHLY and CDR2 FYNNEI. The CDR3 sequence: CASSEGGPLGNTIYF. The CDR3 DNA follows: TGTGCCAGCAGTGAAGGGGGCCCCTTGGGAAACACCATATATTTT. Based on the CDR3 plus reference TRBV2 and TRBJ1-3, the full variable domain is EPEVTQTPSHQVTQMGQEVILRCVPISNHLYFYWYRQILGQKVEFLVSFYNNEISEKSEIFDDQFSVERPDGSNFTLKIRSTKLEDSAMYFCASSEGGPLGNTIYFGEGSWLTVV.

The chain carries TRBV9 and TRBJ1-1, with 10 positions matching TRBD1. The CDR3 is 17 amino acids. Germline CDR1 is SGDLS and CDR2 is YYNGEE. V dropped 3 bases and J dropped 0; count of bases not matched to a gene: 8. Written as DNA, the CDR3 is TGTGCCAGCAGCGCGCCGGGACAGGGGTCCATGAACACTGAAGCTTTCTTT. Translation: CASSAPGQGSMNTEAFF.

The gene calls are TRBV7-2 and TRBJ2-3, with D unclear. This CDR3 is 13 amino acids long. The V end was cut by 4 bases, the J end by 3 bases, with 8 bases between. In germline, CDR1 is SGHTA, CDR2 FQGNSA. The CDR3 coding sequence is TGTGCCAGCAGCTATAGCCTTACAGATACGCAGTATTTT. Translation: CASSYSLTDTQYF.

The rearrangement uses TRBV5-1 and TRBJ2-3; TRBD1 matches 7 bases. The CDR3 runs 14 residues. The J segment lost 5 bases and the V segment lost 3 bases, leaving 6 bases of the junction unmatched. Germline-derived CDR1 and CDR2 are SGHRS and YFSETQ. CDR3 residues: CASSSGQDEDTQYF. CDR3 nucleotide sequence: TGCGCCAGCAGCTCCGGACAGGATGAAGATACGCAGTATTTT.

This chain uses TRBV12-5 with TRBJ2-1; D remains unclear. The CDR3 sequence is 12 residues long. Trimming removed 2 bases at V and 7 bases at J, with 6 bases between. CDR1 is LGHNT, CDR2 FRNRAP, per germline. The CDR3 region is CASGLQENEQFF. The CDR3 region has the DNA TGTGCTAGTGGTTTGCAAGAGAATGAGCAGTTCTTC.

V is TRBV27 and J is TRBJ2-1; 8 bases fit TRBD2. Germline-derived CDR1 and CDR2 are MNHEY and SMNVEV (reference sequence). Trimming cost V 5 bases and J 7 bases; bases outside gene matches: 4. The CDR3 runs 13 residues. CDR3 nucleotides: TGTGCCAGCAGTGGTAGCGGGAAAAATGAGCAGTTCTTC. Translated, it gives CASSGSGKNEQFF.

This clone was seen at least ten times. The chain employs TRBV25-1 and TRBJ2-1; TRBD2 aligns across 10 bases. Germline loops: CDR1 MGHDK, CDR2 SYGVNS. Unmatched junction bases numbered 7, after V lost 6 bases and J lost 8 bases. The CDR3 contains 14 residues. CDR3 sequence reads: CASRLAGVRDEQFF. The CDR3 DNA reads as TGTGCCAGCAGGCTAGCGGGGGTTAGGGATGAGCAGTTCTTC.

The gene calls are TRBV7-9 and TRBJ2-6; 7 bases align to TRBD1. Germline CDR1 is SEHNR and CDR2 is FQNEAQ (reference sequence). Trimming removed 5 bases from V and 0 bases from J; junction bases left unmatched: 13. There are 19 residues in the CDR3. The CDR3 protein is CASSRSGTELFSGANVLTF. CDR3 coding DNA: TGTGCCAGCAGCCGCTCCGGGACAGAGCTTTTCTCTGGGGCCAACGTCCTGACTTTC.

The genes are TRBV20-1 and TRBJ2-1, with D possibly matching TRBD2 (5 bases). Trimming stripped 3 bases from V and 4 bases from J, with 10 bases between. This CDR3 is 13 amino acids long. The germline CDR1 and CDR2 sequences are DFQATT and SNEGSKA (reference sequence). The CDR3 here is CSASGSDYNEQFF. The DNA for the CDR3 is TGCAGTGCTAGTGGGAGCGATTACAATGAGCAGTTCTTC.

The chain combines TRBV27 with TRBJ2-7; TRBD2 matches at 9 bases. CDR3 size: 14 residues. CDR1 MNHEY and CDR2 SMNVEV come from the germline V gene (reference sequence). Trimming cost V 4 bases and J 7 bases; bases outside gene matches: 8. The CDR3 sequence is CASSYTRLADEQYF. Written as DNA, the CDR3 is TGTGCCAGCAGTTACACCCGACTAGCGGATGAGCAGTACTTC.

The rearrangement joins TRBV27 to TRBJ2-7; D is uncertain. V lost 3 bases to trimming and J lost 6 bases, with 12 bases between them. The CDR3 is 13 amino acids. CDR1 is MNHEY, CDR2 SMNVEV, per germline (reference sequence). The CDR3 loop is CASSFHEKSEQYF. The DNA of the CDR3 is TGTGCCAGCAGTTTCCACGAAAAGAGCGAGCAGTACTTC.

This clone was recorded once. The chain is built from TRBV6-2 or TRBV6-3 and TRBJ2-7; 12 bases align to TRBD2. V dropped 5 bases and J dropped 3; count of bases not matched to a gene: 2. The germline V gene has CDR1 MNHEY and CDR2 SVGEGT. This CDR3 is 14 amino acids long. CDR3 nucleotides: TGTGCCAGCAGTCTACTAGCGGGAGGCTACGAGCAGTACTTC. Amino acid sequence: CASSLLAGGYEQYF.

V gene TRBV19 combines with J gene TRBJ2-7, with 11 bases that match TRBD2. The CDR3 is 15 residues long. Germline V gives CDR1 LNHDA, CDR2 SQIVND (reference sequence). J was trimmed by 1 base and V by 6 bases; bases with no gene match: 5. The CDR3 coding sequence is TGTGCCAGTAGGGCCGGGACTAGCGGATCCTACGAGCAGTACTTC. This gives the protein CASRAGTSGSYEQYF.

This clone has only one observation. The chain has TRBV5-1 and TRBJ2-1, with D unresolved. V was clipped by 4 bases and J by 2 bases, with 10 bases between them. CDR1 is SGHRS, CDR2 YFSETQ, per germline. The CDR3 has 14 amino acids. This chain's CDR3 is CASSMGAAYNEQFF. CDR3 bases: TGCGCCAGCAGCATGGGCGCCGCCTACAATGAGCAGTTCTTC.

The chain joins TRBV19 to TRBJ2-6; the D gene is possibly TRBD1 (6 bases). Germline values: CDR1 LNHDA, CDR2 SQIVND (reference sequence). V was shortened by 5 bases and J by 4 bases, with 18 bases between the two germline ends. The CDR3 runs to 17 residues. CDR3 sequence: CASSFLLTGFGANVLTF. Here the CDR3 DNA reads TGTGCCAGTAGTTTCTTACTCACAGGGTTCGGGGCCAACGTCCTGACTTTC.

The V gene is TRBV25-1, the J gene TRBJ2-3, with a weak D call TRBD2 (5 bases). CDR1 is MGHDK, CDR2 SYGVNS, per germline. Trimming stripped 2 bases from V and 4 bases from J, with 7 bases between. The CDR3 is 13 residues long. The CDR3, as DNA: TGTGCCAGCAGTGAAGTAGCGTCAGATACGCAGTATTTT. It encodes CASSEVASDTQYF.

The chain links TRBV6-5 to TRBJ2-5; D call uncertain. V was cut by 9 bases and J by 1 base, with 12 bases left in between. The CDR3 spans 13 residues. Per the germline V gene, CDR1 is MNHEY and CDR2 is SVGAGI. The CDR3 region is CASSLEAQETQYF. The CDR3 region has the DNA TGTGCCAGTTCTCTCGAGGCCCAAGAGACCCAGTACTTC.

The chain links TRBV28 to TRBJ2-3; TRBD1 is a possible D gene (6 bases). CDR1 is MDHEN and CDR2 is SYDVKM in the germline V gene. V was trimmed by 2 bases and J by 1 base, leaving 10 bases between them. The CDR3 runs 15 residues. CDR3 region: CASSLRQDRTDTQYF. CDR3 nucleotide sequence: TGTGCCAGCAGTTTAAGACAGGACCGCACAGATACGCAGTATTTT.

The table lists this clone with a count of one. Germline and junction disagree at one end, which may indicate a read error. The chain links TRBV2 to TRBJ2-3; 9 bases match TRBD1. CDR1 and CDR2 from the germline V gene are SNHLY and FYNNEI. This CDR3 contains 14 residues. CDR3 sequence: CASGDRGIADTQYF. The DNA for the CDR3 is TGTGCCAGCGGTGACAGGGGGATTGCAGATACGCAGTATTTT.

The genes are TRBV19 and TRBJ2-1; D ambiguous. CDR1 is LNHDA, CDR2 SQIVND, per germline (reference sequence). The CDR3 is made up of 14 amino acids. V dropped 4 bases and J dropped 6 bases, with 13 bases sitting between them. In DNA form, the CDR3 reads TGTGCCAGTAGTAGAACCCAACTCACCAATGAGCAGTTCTTC. Protein: CASSRTQLTNEQFF. Combining the CDR3 with reference TRBV19 and TRBJ2-1 gives the whole variable domain DGGITQSPKYLFRKEGQNVTLSCEQNLNHDAMYWYRQDPGQGLRLIYYSQIVNDFQKGDIAEGYSVSREKKESFPLTVTSAQKNPTAFYLCASSRTQLTNEQFFGPGTRLTVL.

The chain is built from TRBV12-3 or TRBV12-4 and TRBJ1-4; maybe TRBD1 (5 bases). V gave up 7 bases and J gave up 10 bases, with 13 bases separating them. This CDR3 has 12 residues. The CDR3 DNA follows: TGTGCCAGCACCCTAGGCGGGGGAAAACTGTTTTTT. As protein: CASTLGGGKLFF.

The chain is built from TRBV29-1 and TRBJ2-7; the D is unclear. Germline lookup yields CDR1 SQVTM and CDR2 ANQGSEA. This CDR3 contains 12 residues. V was pared by 6 bases and J by 6 bases, with 15 bases between. CDR3 sequence reads: CSVRSDSGEQYF. The CDR3 nucleotides read TGCAGCGTCCGATCTGACTCGGGCGAGCAGTACTTC.

The chain links TRBV11-2 to TRBJ2-2; D remains ambiguous. The CDR3 has 15 amino acids. The ends were cut back, 0 bases at V and 2 bases at J, with 7 bases in the middle. CDR1 is SGHAT, CDR2 FQNNGV, per germline. DNA of the CDR3: TGTGCCAGCAGCTTAGATTATTCCAACACCGGGGAGCTGTTTTTT. It is translated as CASSLDYSNTGELFF.

This clone was observed a single time. The chain links TRBV19 to TRBJ1-4, with TRBD1 as a possible D gene (6 bases). Germline values: CDR1 LNHDA, CDR2 SQIVND (reference sequence). Trimming left V 5 bases short and J 0 bases short, with 7 bases between. The length of the CDR3 is 14 residues. The CDR3 nucleotides are TGTGCCAGTAGTCACAGGGCAACTAATGAAAAACTGTTTTTT. It specifies CASSHRATNEKLFF.

As concerns this clone: This same CDR3 is encoded by further DNA sequences in the sample. The chain combines TRBV7-9 with TRBJ2-1; TRBD2 matches at 9 bases. V was clipped by 5 bases and J by 0 bases; unmatched bases: 2. CDR1 and CDR2 from the germline V gene are SEHNR and FQNEAQ (reference sequence). CDR3 length: 15 amino acids. Here the CDR3 reads CASSLSGSSYNEQFF. CDR3 nucleotides: TGTGCCAGCAGCCTTAGCGGGAGCTCCTACAATGAGCAGTTCTTC.

The chain combines TRBV6-5 with TRBJ1-3; 8 bases map to TRBD1. The CDR3 extends over 15 amino acids. The J segment lost 2 bases and the V segment lost 6 bases, leaving 6 bases of the junction unmatched. The germline gives CDR1 MNHEY, CDR2 SVGAGI. The CDR3 DNA reads as TGTGCCAGCAGCGGGACAGGAGATCCTGGAAACACCATATATTTT. It yields the protein CASSGTGDPGNTIYF.

This chain uses TRBV28 with TRBJ2-7; 7 bases line up with TRBD1. V gave up 6 bases and J gave up 5 bases; unmatched junction bases: 16. The CDR3 is made up of 16 amino acids. The germline gives CDR1 MDHEN, CDR2 SYDVKM. Here the CDR3 DNA reads TGTGCCAGCAGCCTGATAACAGGGGCCCATACAAACGAGCAGTACTTC. The encoded protein is CASSLITGAHTNEQYF.